This TCR beta chain came from a study of shared clonotypes between healthy human individuals. General observations from the study: The study drew on few donors, limiting represented genetic and exposure-history diversity.

To note about this clone: The antigen is undetermined.

Assay: immunoSEQ multiplex PCR; the TCRdb copy retains only in-frame clones and omits some. The table lists about 490,000 clones, roughly 80% of them singletons, with over 9.5% in the top ten. Germline loops: CDR1 MNHEY, CDR2 SMNVEV (reference sequence). With 1 base clipped from V and 3 bases from J, the junction kept 15 bases outside the gene matches. The CDR3 contains 19 residues. Sequencing was done on a sample of PBMCs. V is TRBV27 and J is TRBJ2-7; TRBD1 matches 10 bases. The sequence was collected from a woman aged 40-49 years in good health. Some clones in this sample may be carry-over from other donors' samples. CDR3 sequence reads: CASSLLGTGVRSSYYEQYF. The DNA for the CDR3 is TGTGCCAGCAGTTTATTAGGGACAGGGGTAAGGTCATCTTACTACGAGCAGTACTTC.